This TCR beta chain appears in the sequencing data of a study of cytomegalovirus exposure and HLA in healthy donors. Whole-study context: The 90 to 150 validation repertoires used the same platform as the 666 first-cohort repertoires, a later analysis reported.

This CDR3 contains 15 residues. Germline CDR1 SGHRS, CDR2 YFSETQ. V was trimmed by 4 bases and J by 7 bases, leaving 20 bases between them. Here immunoSEQ multiplex PCR was the method, and the copy in TCRdb shows in-frame clones only, minus some. Here the sample spans around 200,000 clones, 88% being singletons. Points from the study as a whole: While the bulk of TCR sequences proved rare, some public TCRs turned up in many donors. Subsequent analysis showed first-cohort TCR clusters tending to co-occur in some 110 validation repertoires.

Points on this clone: What it binds is unknown.

V gene TRBV5-1 combines with J gene TRBJ2-5; weak D call: TRBD2 (5 bases). The receptor was derived from a woman aged 18-29 years in good health and CMV-seronegative. The specimen sequenced was PBMCs. In DNA, the CDR3 is TGCGCCAGCAGCGAGGGCGTTAGCCGGGTTGGGACCCAGTACTTC. Its protein is CASSEGVSRVGTQYF.